Listed here are 17 T cell receptor beta chains from one sample, sequenced in a study of OX40 agonist ivuxolimab in advanced cancers. TCRdb keeps only in-frame clones here, not all; method: immunoSEQ multiplex PCR. The sample yields 40,000 to 55,000 clones, 90% to 95% seen once. Sequenced material: CD4+ or CD8+ T cells sorted from blood, taken in a trial of the OX40 agonist ivuxolimab. The receptor source for this set is an adult with an advanced solid tumor such as melanoma, head and neck, liver or kidney cancer.

V and J are TRBV7-9 and TRBJ2-1; TRBD2 matches 7 bases. The CDR3 totals 16 residues. Germline CDR1 reads SEHNR; CDR2 reads FQNEAQ (reference sequence). V was clipped by 4 bases and J by 0 bases; unmatched bases: 6. CDR3 DNA sequence: TGTGCCAGCAGCTCCCAGCGGGATGCCTCCTACAATGAGCAGTTCTTC. Translating gives CASSSQRDASYNEQFF.

The chain links TRBV6-5 to TRBJ1-2; possible D gene TRBD1, 5 bases. The V gene's germline CDR1 is MNHEY and CDR2 SVGAGI. This CDR3 has 14 amino acids. V lost 6 bases and J 5 bases, leaving 16 bases between the germline ends. This CDR3 reads CASSHRGQGYGYTF. The CDR3 DNA reads as TGTGCCAGCAGCCACCGTGGGCAGGGTTATGGCTACACCTTC.

CDR3 in DNA: TGTGCCAGCAGCGTCCCAACTAGCGGGAAGAACACCGGGGAGCTGTTTTTT. Translation: CASSVPTSGKNTGELFF. The rearrangement links TRBV9 to TRBJ2-2, with TRBD2 identical over 10 bases. Germline CDR1 reads SGDLS; CDR2 reads YYNGEE. J gave up 1 base and V 2 bases, and 5 bases lay outside the gene matches. The CDR3 covers 17 residues.

V is TRBV28 and J is TRBJ2-7, with 9 bases fitting TRBD2. CDR1 is MDHEN, CDR2 SYDVKM, per germline. V trimming: 3 bases; J trimming: 5 bases; junction bases outside the gene matches: 8. The CDR3 totals 15 residues. The CDR3 spells CASSLEREVPNEQYF. The DNA of the CDR3 is TGTGCCAGCAGTTTGGAGCGGGAGGTCCCTAACGAGCAGTACTTC.

The rearrangement uses TRBV29-1 and TRBJ2-3; no clear D gene. This CDR3 has 16 amino acids. Germline loops: CDR1 SQVTM, CDR2 ANQGSEA. Trimming took off 5 bases at V and 1 base at J, with 19 bases between the two ends. The CDR3 loop reads CSVWHAKGSGTDTQYF. CDR3 coding DNA: TGCAGCGTTTGGCACGCGAAGGGAAGTGGCACAGATACGCAGTATTTT.

The genes are TRBV19 and TRBJ2-2; possible D gene TRBD2, 5 bases. Germline CDR1 reads LNHDA; CDR2 reads SQIVND (reference sequence). The CDR3 spans 17 residues. Trimming stripped 3 bases from V and 6 bases from J, with 20 bases between. The CDR3 region has the DNA TGTGCCAGTAGTATCACCCACGAGGGAGCGGTCGCCGGGGAGCTGTTTTTT. Translation: CASSITHEGAVAGELFF.

The J gene is TRBJ1-1, the V gene TRBV7-9; D gene unclear. Germline lookup yields CDR1 SEHNR and CDR2 FQNEAQ (reference sequence). This CDR3 is 15 amino acids long. Trimming left V 1 base short and J 1 base short, with 10 bases between. The CDR3 here is CASSLDVFKNTEAFF. DNA for the CDR3: TGTGCCAGCAGCTTAGATGTGTTCAAGAACACTGAAGCTTTCTTT.

This chain links TRBV28 with TRBJ2-5; D not certain. V was cut by 5 bases and J by 0 bases, with 7 bases left in between. CDR1 is MDHEN and CDR2 is SYDVKM in the germline V gene. The CDR3 totals 13 residues. The CDR3 DNA reads TGTGCCAGCAGTGAGGAACACCAAGAGACCCAGTACTTC. It specifies CASSEEHQETQYF.

A single count supports this clone. CDR3: CAWSVSQHGYTF. The CDR3 coding sequence is TGTGCCTGGAGTGTTAGTCAACATGGCTACACCTTC. The V and J genes are TRBV30 and TRBJ1-2, with unresolved D. The CDR3 is 12 amino acids. Trimming took off 0 bases at V and 6 bases at J, with 8 bases between the two ends. CDR1 and CDR2 from the germline V gene are GTSNPN and SVGIG (reference sequence).

In its sample, this clone was seen a few times. The chain couples TRBV5-1 to TRBJ1-1; D unresolved. The CDR3 loop spans 13 amino acids. Germline CDR1 reads SGHRS; CDR2 reads YFSETQ. With 1 base removed from V and 3 bases from J, the gap between germline ends came to 7 bases. The CDR3 loop reads CASSLRQDTEAFF. The CDR3, as DNA: TGCGCCAGCAGCTTGCGTCAGGACACTGAAGCTTTCTTT.

The chain is built from TRBV7-6 and TRBJ2-7; no clear D. Germline V gene lookup returns CDR1 SGHVS and CDR2 FNYEAQ. Trimming pared 3 bases from V and 0 bases from J, leaving 3 bases between. CDR3 size: 12 residues. The CDR3 protein is CASSLTSYEQYF. The DNA for the CDR3 is TGTGCCAGCAGCTTGACCTCCTACGAGCAGTACTTC.

J is TRBJ2-5 and V is TRBV19, with D perhaps matching TRBD2 (5 bases). The CDR3 is made up of 14 amino acids. Germline-derived CDR1 and CDR2 are LNHDA and SQIVND (reference sequence). With 0 bases removed from V and 6 bases from J, the gap between germline ends came to 11 bases. CDR3 sequence: CASSIDRDVKTQYF. For the CDR3, the DNA is TGTGCCAGTAGTATAGATCGGGATGTGAAGACCCAGTACTTC.

Only one count was recorded for this clone. The genes are TRBV11-2 and TRBJ2-5; D is unclear. The germline CDR1 and CDR2 sequences are SGHAT and FQNNGV. This CDR3 is built from 12 residues. Trimming shortened V by 6 bases and J by 7 bases, and 12 bases separated the two germline ends. The CDR3 protein is CASSIIPGTQYF. The DNA of the CDR3 is TGTGCCAGCAGTATCATACCCGGGACCCAGTACTTC.

CDR3 sequence (DNA): TGTGCCAGCAGCATTGTACCGGGAGGCATAACGGGTGAGCAGTTCTTC. Its translation is CASSIVPGGITGEQFF. J is TRBJ2-1 and V is TRBV7-9; 7 bases are shared with TRBD2. The CDR3 sequence is 16 residues long. V gave up 5 bases and J gave up 9 bases; unmatched junction bases: 16. The germline CDR1 and CDR2 sequences are SEHNR and FQNEAQ (reference sequence).

The chain has TRBV19 and TRBJ1-1; maybe TRBD1 (6 bases). CDR1 LNHDA and CDR2 SQIVND come from the germline V gene (reference sequence). The CDR3 is 14 amino acids. V gave up 11 bases and J gave up 1 base, with 17 bases separating them. The DNA of the CDR3 is TGTGCCTCTCGGCGGGGGGCTGGGAACACTGAAGCTTTCTTT. This encodes CASRRGAGNTEAFF. Full variable domain (outside the CDR3, taken from reference TRBV19 and TRBJ1-1): DGGITQSPKYLFRKEGQNVTLSCEQNLNHDAMYWYRQDPGQGLRLIYYSQIVNDFQKGDIAEGYSVSREKKESFPLTVTSAQKNPTAFYLCASRRGAGNTEAFFGQGTRLTVV.

This chain joins TRBV6-5 and TRBJ2-2, with 7 bases lining up with TRBD2. V shed 2 bases and J 8 bases; nucleotides not matched to a gene: 8. CDR1 and CDR2 (germline): MNHEY, SVGAGI. This CDR3 comprises 15 residues. CDR3 sequence: CASSYEWGGSGELFF. The CDR3 DNA reads as TGTGCCAGCAGTTACGAATGGGGCGGGAGTGGGGAGCTGTTTTTT.

The V call is TRBV7-8, the J call TRBJ2-1, with D maybe TRBD2 (6 bases). V lost 5 bases and J lost 4, with 15 bases in between. This CDR3 is 15 amino acids long. CDR1 SGHVS and CDR2 FQNEAQ come from the germline V gene. Here the CDR3 reads CASSPRVAAYNEQFF. CDR3 coding DNA: TGTGCCAGCAGCCCCCGGGTAGCGGCTTACAATGAGCAGTTCTTC.